The source of this T cell receptor beta chain is a study of T cell clonotyping in hematopoietic cell transplantation. Findings and caveats of the study: After transplant, recipient diversity fell while pathologically expanded clonotypes grew through day 180.

Using immunoSEQ multiplex PCR, the repertoire was profiled, and TCRdb retains in-frame clones only, with some absent. Of about 27,000 clones in the sample, approximately 94% are singletons; the top ten hold approximately 1.5%. As regards this clone: As yet, its antigen is unknown.

The CDR3 spans 14 residues. The J segment lost 2 bases and the V segment lost 7 bases, leaving 8 bases of the junction unmatched. CDR1 and CDR2 from the germline V gene are SQVTM and ANQGSEA. The source is a man aged 45 to 65 in good health. Some clones in this sample may be carry-over from other donors' samples. The specimen was peripheral blood mononuclear cells. V usage is TRBV29-1 and J usage is TRBJ1-2; the match to TRBD1 covers 9 bases. CDR3 sequence: CSASPGTGNYGYTF. DNA for the CDR3: TGCAGCGCTAGTCCCGGGACAGGGAACTATGGCTACACCTTC.